This entry describes one TCR beta chain. From germline, CDR1 is MDHEN and CDR2 SYDVKM. The CDR3 length is 14 residues. V lost 5 bases, J lost 6 bases, and 14 bases lay in between. The sample originates from a study of control samples from healthy donors and cancer patients. The data were produced by immunoSEQ multiplex PCR, yet TCRdb's version contains in-frame clones alone and is incomplete. The data hold about 45,000 clones, with 75% to 95% observed a single time. The source of this sequence is a woman in her forties with head and neck cancer. Sequencing was done on a sample of PBMCs. The chain employs TRBV28 and TRBJ1-5, with a tentative D call TRBD1 (6 bases). CDR3 loop: CASSLSGEIQPQHF. The CDR3, as DNA: TGTGCCAGCAGTCTGTCAGGGGAGATTCAGCCCCAGCATTTT.